This T cell receptor (beta chain) was obtained from a study of T cell repertoires in cytomegalovirus infection. Germline loops: CDR1 SEHNR, CDR2 FQNEAQ (reference sequence). This CDR3 contains 11 residues. Trimming shortened V by 4 bases and J by 15 bases, and 13 bases separated the two germline ends. TCRdb reprocessed the reads via MiXCR and lists one record per CDR3 protein. Of about 130,000 distinct CDR3 sequences listed, more than 20% are singletons. The table lists this clonotype with many counts. Its target is unknown. The chain recombines TRBV7-9 with TRBJ2-4; D gene ambiguous. The clonotype originates from a human donor in good health (CMV status not recorded). Some clones in this sample may be carry-over from other donors' samples. Sequencing was performed on PBMCs, sequenced either directly or after in vitro stimulation (not recorded which). In DNA, the CDR3 is TGTGCCAGCAGCTATGACCGTCTCCTGTACTTC. Encoded protein: CASSYDRLLYF.